This T cell receptor (beta chain) originates from a study of glioma-infiltrating T cells. The iRepertoire nested amplicon-rescue multiplex PCR amplified TCR alpha and beta CDR3s from RNA. One-step reverse transcription and amplification started from roughly 100-400 ng of tissue mRNA or PBMC total RNA. TCRdb re-called the multiplex PCR reads with MiXCR, one entry per CDR3 protein. The sample has 150,000 or so distinct CDR3 sequences; around 42% are singletons. As regards this clonotype: What it recognizes is unknown.

The CDR3 is made up of 15 amino acids. The germline V gene has CDR1 MGHRA and CDR2 YSYEKL. V lost 4 bases and J lost 2; bases outside the gene matches: 5. Findings and caveats of the study: Only very few CDR3 sequences appeared in both tissue and blood. Gliomas, especially low-grade, showed above-expected tissue-blood divergence; non-neoplastic patients showed below.

The V call is TRBV4-1, the J call TRBJ2-1, with 7 positions matching TRBD1. The sequenced sample was glioma tissue, nonneoplastic brain tissue, or PBMCs (not recorded which). The sequence derives from a human donor with low-grade glioma or glioblastoma, undergoing nonglioma brain surgery, or in good health (not recorded which). CDR3 loop: CASSPDRSTYNEQFF. The CDR3 nucleotides read TGCGCCAGCAGCCCGGACAGGTCGACCTACAATGAGCAGTTCTTC.